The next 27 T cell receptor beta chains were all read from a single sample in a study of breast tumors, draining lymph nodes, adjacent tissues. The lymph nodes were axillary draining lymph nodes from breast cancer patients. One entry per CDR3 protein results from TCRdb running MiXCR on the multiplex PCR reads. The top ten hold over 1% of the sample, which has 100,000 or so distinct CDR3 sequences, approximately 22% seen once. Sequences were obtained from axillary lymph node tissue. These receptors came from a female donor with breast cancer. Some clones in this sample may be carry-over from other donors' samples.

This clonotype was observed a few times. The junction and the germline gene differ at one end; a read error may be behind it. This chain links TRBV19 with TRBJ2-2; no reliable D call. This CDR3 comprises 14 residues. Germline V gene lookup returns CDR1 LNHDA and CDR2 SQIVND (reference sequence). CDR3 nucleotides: TGTGTCAGTAACGTTCGTAGACTCACCGGGGAGCTGTTTTTT. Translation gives CVSNVRRLTGELFF.

The CDR3: CASSRGGVTEAFF. The CDR3 nucleotides read TGTGCCAGCAGCCGAGGGGGCGTCACTGAAGCTTTCTTT. This chain joins TRBV12-3 or TRBV12-4 and TRBJ1-1; 7 nucleotides match TRBD1. V shed 6 bases and J 4 bases; nucleotides not matched to a gene: 5. The CDR3 has 13 amino acids.

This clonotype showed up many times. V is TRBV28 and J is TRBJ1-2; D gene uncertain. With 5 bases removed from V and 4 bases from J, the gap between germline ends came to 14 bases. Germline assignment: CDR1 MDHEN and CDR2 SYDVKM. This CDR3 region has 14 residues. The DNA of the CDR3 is TGTGCCAGCAGTGTCACGGCGGTGATCTATGGCTACACCTTC. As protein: CASSVTAVIYGYTF.

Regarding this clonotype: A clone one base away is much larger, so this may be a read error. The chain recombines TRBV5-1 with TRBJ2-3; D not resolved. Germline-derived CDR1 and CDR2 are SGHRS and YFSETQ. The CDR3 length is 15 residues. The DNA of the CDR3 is TGCTCCAGCAGCTTGACCGGACGTAGCACAGATACGCAGTATTTT. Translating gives CSSSLTGRSTDTQYF.

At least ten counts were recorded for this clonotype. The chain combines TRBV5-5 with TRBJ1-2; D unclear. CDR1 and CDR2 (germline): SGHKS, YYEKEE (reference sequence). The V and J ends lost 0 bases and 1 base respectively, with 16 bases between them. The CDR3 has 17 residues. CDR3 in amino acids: CASSLVGQSYSNYGYTF. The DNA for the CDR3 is TGTGCCAGCAGCTTGGTTGGGCAATCCTATAGTAACTATGGCTACACCTTC.

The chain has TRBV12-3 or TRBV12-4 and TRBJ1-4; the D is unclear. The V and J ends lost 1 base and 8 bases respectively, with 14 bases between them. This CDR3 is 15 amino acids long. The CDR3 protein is CASSLGQVGWEKLFF. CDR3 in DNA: TGTGCCAGCAGTTTAGGGCAGGTGGGTTGGGAAAAACTGTTTTTT.

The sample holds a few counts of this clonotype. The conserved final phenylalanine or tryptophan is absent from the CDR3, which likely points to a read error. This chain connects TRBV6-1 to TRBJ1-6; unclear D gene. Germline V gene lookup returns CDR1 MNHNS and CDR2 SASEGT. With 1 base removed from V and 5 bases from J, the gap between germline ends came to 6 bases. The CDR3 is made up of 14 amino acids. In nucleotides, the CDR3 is TGTGCCAGCAGTGAAGATGGGCATAATTCACCCCTCCACTCT. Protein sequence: CASSEDGHNSPLHS.

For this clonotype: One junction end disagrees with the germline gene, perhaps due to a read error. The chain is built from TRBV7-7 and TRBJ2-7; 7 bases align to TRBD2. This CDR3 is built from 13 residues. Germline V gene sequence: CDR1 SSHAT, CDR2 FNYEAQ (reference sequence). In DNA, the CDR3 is TGCGCTAGCGGCTTGGAGGGATCTGACGAGCAGTACTTC. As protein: CASGLEGSDEQYF.

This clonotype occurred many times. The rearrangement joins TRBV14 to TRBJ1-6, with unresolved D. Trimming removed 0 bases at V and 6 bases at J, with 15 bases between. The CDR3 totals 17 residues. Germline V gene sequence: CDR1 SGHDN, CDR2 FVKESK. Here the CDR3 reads CASSQDKKGPGNSPLHF. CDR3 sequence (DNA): TGTGCCAGCAGCCAAGATAAGAAGGGCCCTGGTAATTCACCCCTCCACTTT.

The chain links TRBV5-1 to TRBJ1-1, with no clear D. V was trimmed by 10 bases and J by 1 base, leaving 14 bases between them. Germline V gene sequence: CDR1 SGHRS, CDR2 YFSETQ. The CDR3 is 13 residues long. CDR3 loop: CASRPGQNTEAFF. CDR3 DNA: TGCGCCTCAAGGCCGGGCCAGAACACTGAAGCTTTCTTT.

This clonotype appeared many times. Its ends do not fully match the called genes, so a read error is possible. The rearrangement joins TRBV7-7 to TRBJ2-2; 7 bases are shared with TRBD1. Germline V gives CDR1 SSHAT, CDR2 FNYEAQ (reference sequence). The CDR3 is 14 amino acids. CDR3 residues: CASSPDRVGGELFF. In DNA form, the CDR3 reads TGTGCTAGCAGCCCTGACAGGGTTGGCGGGGAGCTGTTTTTT.

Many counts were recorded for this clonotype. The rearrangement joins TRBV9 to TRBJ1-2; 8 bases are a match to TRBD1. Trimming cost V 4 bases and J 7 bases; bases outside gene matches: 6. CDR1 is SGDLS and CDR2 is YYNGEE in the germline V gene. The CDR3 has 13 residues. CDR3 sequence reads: CASSYGQGSGYTF. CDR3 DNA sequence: TGTGCCAGCAGCTACGGACAGGGTAGTGGCTACACCTTC.

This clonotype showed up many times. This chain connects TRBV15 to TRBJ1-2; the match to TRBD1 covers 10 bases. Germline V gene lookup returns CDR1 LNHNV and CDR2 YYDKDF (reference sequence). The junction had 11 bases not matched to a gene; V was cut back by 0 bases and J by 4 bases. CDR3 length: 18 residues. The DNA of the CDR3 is TGTGCCACCAGCAGAGATCTTTTGCGACAGGGGGCTTTCTATGGCTACACCTTC. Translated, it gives CATSRDLLRQGAFYGYTF.

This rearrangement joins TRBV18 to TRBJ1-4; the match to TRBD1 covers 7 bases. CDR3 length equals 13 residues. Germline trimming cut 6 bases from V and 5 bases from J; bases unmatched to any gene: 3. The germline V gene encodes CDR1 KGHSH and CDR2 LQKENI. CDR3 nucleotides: TGTGCCAGCTCGGGACAGAGAAATGAAAAACTGTTTTTT. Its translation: CASSGQRNEKLFF.

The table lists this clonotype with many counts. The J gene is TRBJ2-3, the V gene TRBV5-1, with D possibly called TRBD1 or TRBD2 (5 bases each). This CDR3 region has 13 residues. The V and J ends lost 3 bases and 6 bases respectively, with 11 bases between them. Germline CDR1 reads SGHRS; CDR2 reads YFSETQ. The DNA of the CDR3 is TGCGCCAGCAGCTCAATAGGGGAGGATACGCAGTATTTT. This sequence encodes CASSSIGEDTQYF.

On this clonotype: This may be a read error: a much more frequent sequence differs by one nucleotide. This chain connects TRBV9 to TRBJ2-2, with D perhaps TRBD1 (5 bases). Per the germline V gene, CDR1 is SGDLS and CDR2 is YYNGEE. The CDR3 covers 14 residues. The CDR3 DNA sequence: TGTGCCAGCAGCGTAGGTTTTGAAGGGGCAGGGCTGTCTTTT. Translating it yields CASSVGFEGAGLSF.

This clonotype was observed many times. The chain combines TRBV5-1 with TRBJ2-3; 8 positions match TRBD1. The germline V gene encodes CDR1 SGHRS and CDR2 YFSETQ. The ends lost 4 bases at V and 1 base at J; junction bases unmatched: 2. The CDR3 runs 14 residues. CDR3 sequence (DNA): TGCGCCAGCAGCCAGGGGGCGGGCACAGATACGCAGTATTTT. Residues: CASSQGAGTDTQYF.

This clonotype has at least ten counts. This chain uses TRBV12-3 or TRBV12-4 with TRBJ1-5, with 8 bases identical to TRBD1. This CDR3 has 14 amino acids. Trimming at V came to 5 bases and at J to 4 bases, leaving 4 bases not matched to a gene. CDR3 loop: CASSHGQGNQPQHF. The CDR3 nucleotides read TGTGCCAGCAGTCACGGACAGGGTAATCAGCCCCAGCATTTT.

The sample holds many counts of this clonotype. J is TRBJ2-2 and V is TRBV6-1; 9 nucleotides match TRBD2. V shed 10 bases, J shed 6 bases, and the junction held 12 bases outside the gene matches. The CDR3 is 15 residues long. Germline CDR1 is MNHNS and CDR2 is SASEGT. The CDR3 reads CATRLADETAGELFF. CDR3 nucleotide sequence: TGTGCCACACGACTAGCGGATGAGACCGCCGGGGAGCTGTTTTTT.

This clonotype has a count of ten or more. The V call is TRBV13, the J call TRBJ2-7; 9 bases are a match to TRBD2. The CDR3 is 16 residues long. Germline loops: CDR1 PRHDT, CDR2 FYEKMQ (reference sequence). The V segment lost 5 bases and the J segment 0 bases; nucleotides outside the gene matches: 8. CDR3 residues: CASSPGGGGNSYEQYF. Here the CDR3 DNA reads TGTGCCAGCAGCCCAGGCGGGGGGGGTAACTCCTACGAGCAGTACTTC.

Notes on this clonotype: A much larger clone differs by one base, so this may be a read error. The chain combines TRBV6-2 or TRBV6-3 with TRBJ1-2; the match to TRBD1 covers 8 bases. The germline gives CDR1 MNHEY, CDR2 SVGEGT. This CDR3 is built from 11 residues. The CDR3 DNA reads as TGTGCCAGCTGTTACCCGGGACAGGTATCCTTC. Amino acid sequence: CASCYPGQVSF.

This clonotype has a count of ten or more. In DNA form, the CDR3 reads TGCAGTGCTGGACAGGGGGAGCGGGAAAAACTGTTTTTT. It is translated as CSAGQGEREKLFF. The V and J genes are TRBV20-1 and TRBJ1-4, with 10 bases fitting TRBD1. V was clipped by 5 bases and J by 8 bases; unmatched bases: 5. The CDR3 sequence is 13 residues long. The germline V gene has CDR1 DFQATT and CDR2 SNEGSKA (reference sequence).

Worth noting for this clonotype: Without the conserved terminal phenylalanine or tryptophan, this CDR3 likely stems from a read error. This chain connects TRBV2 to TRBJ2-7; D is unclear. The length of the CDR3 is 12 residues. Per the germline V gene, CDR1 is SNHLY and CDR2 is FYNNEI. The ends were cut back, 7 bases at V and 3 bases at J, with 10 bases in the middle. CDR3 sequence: CASKGGGYEQYY. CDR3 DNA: TGTGCCAGCAAGGGTGGTGGCTACGAGCAGTACTAC.

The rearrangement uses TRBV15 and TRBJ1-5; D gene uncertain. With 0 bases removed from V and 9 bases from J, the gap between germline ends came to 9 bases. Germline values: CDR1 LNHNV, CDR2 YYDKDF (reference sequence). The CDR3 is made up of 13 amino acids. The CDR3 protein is CATSREGGAPQHF. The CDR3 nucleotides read TGTGCCACCAGCAGAGAAGGCGGTGCGCCCCAGCATTTT.

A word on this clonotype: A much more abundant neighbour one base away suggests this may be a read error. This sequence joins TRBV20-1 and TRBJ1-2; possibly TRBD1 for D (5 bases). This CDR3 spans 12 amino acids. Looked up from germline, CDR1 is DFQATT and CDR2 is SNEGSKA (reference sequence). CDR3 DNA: TGCAGTGCTAGAGGTGGGGCGAGGGCCAACCCCTTC. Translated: CSARGGARANPF.

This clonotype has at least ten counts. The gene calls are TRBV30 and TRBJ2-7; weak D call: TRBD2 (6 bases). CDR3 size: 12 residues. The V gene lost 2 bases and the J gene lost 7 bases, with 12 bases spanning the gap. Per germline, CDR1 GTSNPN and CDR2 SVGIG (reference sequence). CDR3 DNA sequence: TGTGCCTGGAGTATCGGGAGCGGGGAGCAGTACTTC. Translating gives CAWSIGSGEQYF.

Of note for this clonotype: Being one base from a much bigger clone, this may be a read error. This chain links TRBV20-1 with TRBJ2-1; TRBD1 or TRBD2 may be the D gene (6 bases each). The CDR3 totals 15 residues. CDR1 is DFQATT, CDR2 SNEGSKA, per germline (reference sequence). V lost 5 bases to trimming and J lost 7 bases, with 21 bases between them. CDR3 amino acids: CSALPGASLGNEQFF. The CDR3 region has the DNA TGCAGTGCTCTTCCGGGGGCCTCTCTGGGGAATGAGCAGTTCTTC.